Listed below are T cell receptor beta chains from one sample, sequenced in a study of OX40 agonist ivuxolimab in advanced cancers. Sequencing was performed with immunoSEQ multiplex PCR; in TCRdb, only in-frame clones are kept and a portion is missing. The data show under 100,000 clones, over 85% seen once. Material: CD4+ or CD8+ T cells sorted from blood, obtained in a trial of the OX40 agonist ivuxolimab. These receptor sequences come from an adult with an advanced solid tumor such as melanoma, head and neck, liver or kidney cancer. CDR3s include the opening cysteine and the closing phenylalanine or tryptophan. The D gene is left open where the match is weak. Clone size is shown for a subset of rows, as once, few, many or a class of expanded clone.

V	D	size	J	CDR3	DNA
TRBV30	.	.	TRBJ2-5	CAWSTALEDTNQETQYF	TGTGCCTGGAGTACAGCCCTAGAAGATACTAACCAAGAGACCCAGTACTTC
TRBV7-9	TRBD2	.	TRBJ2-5	CASSSLQRGQETQYF	TGTGCCAGCAGCTCCCTCCAGCGGGGCCAAGAGACCCAGTACTTC
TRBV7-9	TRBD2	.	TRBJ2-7	CASSPLAGTTYEQYF	TGTGCCAGCAGCCCATTAGCGGGGACCACCTACGAGCAGTACTTC
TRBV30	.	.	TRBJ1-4	CAWSHGTTNEKLFF	TGTGCCTGGAGTCATGGGACAACTAATGAAAAACTGTTTTTT
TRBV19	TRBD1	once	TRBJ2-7	CASSSMGQNGEQYF	TGTGCCAGTAGTAGTATGGGACAGAACGGCGAGCAGTACTTC
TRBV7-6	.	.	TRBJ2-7	CASSLFNNERYEQYF	TGTGCCAGCAGCTTATTTAACAACGAACGGTACGAGCAGTACTTC
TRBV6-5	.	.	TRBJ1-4	CASSPATNEKLFF	TGTGCCAGCAGCCCAGCAACTAATGAAAAACTGTTTTTT
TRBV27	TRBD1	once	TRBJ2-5	CASSLLMGTGGLYF	TGTGCCAGCAGTTTATTGATGGGGACAGGCGGCCTCTACTTC
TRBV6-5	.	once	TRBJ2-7	CASSSIKTRGNEQYF	TGTGCCAGCAGTTCCATCAAAACCCGCGGCAACGAGCAGTACTTC
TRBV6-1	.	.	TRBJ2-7	CASTDSVPTKQYF	TGTGCCAGCACAGACAGTGTACCTACGAAGCAGTACTTC
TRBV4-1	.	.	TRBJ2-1	CASSQEEGGNEQFF	TGCGCCAGCAGCCAAGAAGAGGGAGGAAATGAGCAGTTCTTC
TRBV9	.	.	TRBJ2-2	CASSVTPWDRELFF	TGTGCCAGCAGCGTCACTCCGTGGGACAGGGAGCTGTTTTTT
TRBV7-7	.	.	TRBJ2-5	CASSSSNQETQYF	TGTGCTAGCAGCTCGAGTAATCAAGAGACCCAGTACTTC
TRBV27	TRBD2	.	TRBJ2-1	CASSLSRLAGVSGNEQFF	TGTGCCAGCAGTTTATCTAGACTAGCGGGAGTTAGTGGCAATGAGCAGTTCTTC
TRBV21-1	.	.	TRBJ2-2	CASSHGRTVDRELSRELFF	TGTGCCAGCAGCCACGGGAGGACAGTCGATCGGGAATTGTCCCGGGAGCTGTTTTTT
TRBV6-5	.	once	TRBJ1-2	CASRPKTTGFRGYTF	TGTGCCAGCAGACCGAAAACCACAGGGTTTCGGGGCTACACCTTC
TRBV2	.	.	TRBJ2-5	CASSAPKGGQETQYF	TGTGCCAGCAGTGCCCCCAAGGGGGGGCAAGAGACCCAGTACTTC
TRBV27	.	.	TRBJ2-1	CASSLRALGYNEQFF	TGTGCCAGCAGTTTACGCGCACTGGGATACAATGAGCAGTTCTTC
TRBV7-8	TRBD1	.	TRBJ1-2	CASSLGQGEYGYTF	TGTGCCAGCAGCCTGGGACAGGGGGAGTATGGCTACACCTTC
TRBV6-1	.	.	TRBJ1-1	CASSEYEGSTEAFF	TGTGCCAGCAGTGAATACGAGGGGAGCACTGAAGCTTTCTTT
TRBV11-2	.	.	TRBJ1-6	CASSLESQLNSPLHF	TGTGCCAGCAGCTTAGAAAGCCAGCTTAATTCACCCCTCCACTTT
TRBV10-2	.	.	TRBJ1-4	CASSEQGTNEKLFF	TGCGCCAGCAGTGAGCAGGGAACTAATGAAAAACTGTTTTTT
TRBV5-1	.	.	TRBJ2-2	CASSFYTNTGELFF	TGCGCCAGCAGCTTCTATACGAACACCGGGGAGCTGTTTTTT
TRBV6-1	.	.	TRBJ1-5	CASSELGRDQPQHF	TGTGCCAGCAGTGAGTTGGGGCGGGATCAGCCCCAGCATTTT
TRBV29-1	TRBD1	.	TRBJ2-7	CSATGTGGSDEQYF	TGCAGCGCAACCGGGACAGGGGGCAGCGACGAGCAGTACTTC
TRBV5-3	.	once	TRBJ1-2	CASSLWGNYGYTF	TGTGCCAGCAGCTTGTGGGGCAACTATGGCTACACCTTC
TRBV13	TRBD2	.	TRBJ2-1	CASSLALSGGALRSSYNEQFF	TGTGCCAGCAGCTTAGCATTATCGGGGGGGGCCCTACGGAGCTCCTACAATGAGCAGTTCTTC
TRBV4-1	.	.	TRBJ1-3	CASSQDLRRGLGNTIYF	TGCGCCAGCAGCCAAGACCTGCGGAGGGGGTTGGGAAACACCATATATTTT
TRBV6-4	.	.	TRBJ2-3	CASSVNSVGTDTQYF	TGTGCCAGCAGTGTCAACAGTGTGGGCACAGATACGCAGTATTTT
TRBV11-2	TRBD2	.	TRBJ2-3	CASSRQLALLTDTQYF	TGTGCCAGCTCCCGCCAACTAGCGCTCCTCACAGATACGCAGTATTTT
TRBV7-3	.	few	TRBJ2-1	CASSLSGGYNEQFF	TGTGCCAGCAGCTTATCAGGAGGGTACAATGAGCAGTTCTTC
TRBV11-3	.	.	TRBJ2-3	CASSAYRAPTITDTQYF	TGTGCCAGCAGCGCCTACAGGGCCCCAACAATCACAGATACGCAGTATTTT
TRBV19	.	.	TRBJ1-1	CASSSTGASNTEAFF	TGTGCCAGTAGTAGTACGGGGGCCTCGAACACTGAAGCTTTCTTT
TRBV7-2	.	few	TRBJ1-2	CASSLSSSSYRDGYTF	TGTGCCAGCAGCTTATCGTCGTCTAGCTACAGGGACGGCTACACCTTC
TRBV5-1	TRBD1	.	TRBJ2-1	CASSLDRGTGRPNEQFF	TGCGCCAGCAGCTTGGATCGCGGGACAGGGCGCCCTAATGAGCAGTTCTTC
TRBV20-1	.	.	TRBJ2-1	CSARPLDEQFF	TGCAGTGCTAGACCTCTCGATGAGCAGTTCTTC
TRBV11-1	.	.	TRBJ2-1	CASSLGSPGIEEQFF	TGTGCCAGCAGCCTAGGAAGTCCAGGAATAGAGGAGCAGTTCTTC
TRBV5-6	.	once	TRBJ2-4	CASSLSGDIQYF	TGTGCCAGCAGCTTGTCGGGGGACATTCAGTACTTC
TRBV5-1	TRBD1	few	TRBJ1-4	CASSLMGQGDEKLFF	TGCGCCAGCAGCTTGATGGGACAGGGCGATGAAAAACTGTTTTTT
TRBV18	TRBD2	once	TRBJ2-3	CASSPTGGGTDTQYF	TGTGCCAGCTCACCTACGGGAGGGGGCACAGATACGCAGTATTTT
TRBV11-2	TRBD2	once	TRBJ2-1	CASSPDPSGSYSEQFF	TGTGCCAGCAGCCCCGACCCGAGCGGGAGTTATAGTGAGCAGTTCTTC
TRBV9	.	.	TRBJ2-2	CASSVQATNTGELFF	TGTGCCAGCAGCGTCCAGGCGACGAACACCGGGGAGCTGTTTTTT
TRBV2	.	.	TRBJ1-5	CASSDETASNQPQHF	TGTGCCAGCAGTGATGAGACAGCTAGCAATCAGCCCCAGCATTTT
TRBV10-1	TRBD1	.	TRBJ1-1	CASSEGGMNTEAFF	TGCGCCAGCAGTGAAGGGGGCATGAACACTGAAGCTTTCTTT
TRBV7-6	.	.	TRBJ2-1	CASTPSVGGYNEQFF	TGTGCCAGCACCCCGTCAGTAGGGGGCTACAATGAGCAGTTCTTC
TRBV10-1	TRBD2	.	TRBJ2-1	CASSGGGAANEQFF	TGCGCCAGCAGCGGCGGGGGGGCCGCCAATGAGCAGTTCTTC
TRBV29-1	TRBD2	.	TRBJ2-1	CSVGTWSGVLAGATYNEQFF	TGCAGCGTCGGGACATGGTCAGGGGTTTTAGCGGGAGCAACCTACAATGAGCAGTTCTTC
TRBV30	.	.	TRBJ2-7	CAWSVWAGNGEQYF	TGTGCCTGGAGTGTATGGGCCGGGAATGGCGAGCAGTACTTC
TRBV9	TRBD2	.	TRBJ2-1	CASSATSGKYNEQFF	TGTGCCAGCAGCGCCACTAGCGGGAAGTACAATGAGCAGTTCTTC
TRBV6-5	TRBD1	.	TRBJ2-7	CASSWDIQGADEQYF	TGTGCCAGCAGTTGGGATATACAGGGGGCGGACGAGCAGTACTTC